This TCR beta chain derives from a study of shared clonotypes between healthy human individuals. The run depth of the assay was deep. The repertoire was sequenced with immunoSEQ multiplex PCR; TCRdb's copy has only in-frame clones and lacks some. This table has about 2.3 million clones, more than 85% appearing once. V gave up 6 bases and J gave up 10 bases; unmatched junction bases: 2. This CDR3 comprises 12 residues. CDR1 is SNHLY, CDR2 FYNNEI, per germline. The receptor was isolated from a man between 18 and 29 years old in good health. Some clones in this sample may be carry-over from other donors' samples. This chain joins TRBV2 and TRBJ2-1; 11 nucleotides agree with TRBD2. Sequencing was carried out using naive CD4+ T cells from PBMCs. Subset reported: CD45RA+ positively selected. The CDR3 here is CASRGTSGEQFF. For the CDR3, the DNA is TGTGCCAGCAGGGGGACTAGCGGCGAGCAGTTCTTC.